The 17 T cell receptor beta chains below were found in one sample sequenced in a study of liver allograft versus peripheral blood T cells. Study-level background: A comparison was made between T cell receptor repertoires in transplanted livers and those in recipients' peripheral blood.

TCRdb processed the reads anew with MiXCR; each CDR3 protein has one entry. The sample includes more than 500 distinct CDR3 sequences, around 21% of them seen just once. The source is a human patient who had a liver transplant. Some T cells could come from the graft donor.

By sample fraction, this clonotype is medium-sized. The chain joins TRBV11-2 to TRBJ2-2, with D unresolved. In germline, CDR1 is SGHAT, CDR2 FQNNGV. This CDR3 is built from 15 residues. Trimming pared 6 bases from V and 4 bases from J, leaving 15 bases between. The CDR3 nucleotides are TGTGCCAGCAGTTATAACTATTGGGCCACCGGGGAGCTGTTTTTT. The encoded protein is CASSYNYWATGELFF.

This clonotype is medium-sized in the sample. The CDR3 bases are TGCAGTGCTAGAGTCGAGGCAGGGTTTCGGGGCTACACCTTC. As protein: CSARVEAGFRGYTF. The chain carries TRBV20-1 and TRBJ1-2; weak D call: TRBD1 (5 bases). This CDR3 spans 14 amino acids. In germline, CDR1 is DFQATT, CDR2 SNEGSKA (reference sequence). Trimming removed 1 base from V and 8 bases from J, with 17 bases in between.

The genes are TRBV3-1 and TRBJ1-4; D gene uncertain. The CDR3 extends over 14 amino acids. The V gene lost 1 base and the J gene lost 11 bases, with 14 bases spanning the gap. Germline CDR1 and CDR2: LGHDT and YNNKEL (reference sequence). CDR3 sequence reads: CASSQGIGSSKLFF. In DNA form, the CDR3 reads TGTGCCAGCAGCCAAGGCATAGGGAGTTCCAAACTGTTTTTT.

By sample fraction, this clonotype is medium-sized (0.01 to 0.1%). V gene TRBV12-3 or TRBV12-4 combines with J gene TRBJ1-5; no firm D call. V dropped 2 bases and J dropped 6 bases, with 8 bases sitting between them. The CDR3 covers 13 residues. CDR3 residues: CASSLSVGQPQHF. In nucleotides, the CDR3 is TGTGCCAGCAGTTTAAGTGTAGGTCAGCCCCAGCATTTT.

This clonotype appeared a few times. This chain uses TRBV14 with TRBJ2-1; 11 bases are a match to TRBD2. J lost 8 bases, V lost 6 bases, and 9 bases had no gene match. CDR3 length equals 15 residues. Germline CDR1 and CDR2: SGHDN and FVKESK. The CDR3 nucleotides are TGTGCCAGCAGGCGAACTAGCGGGAGTTTCTATGAGCAGTTCTTC. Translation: CASRRTSGSFYEQFF.

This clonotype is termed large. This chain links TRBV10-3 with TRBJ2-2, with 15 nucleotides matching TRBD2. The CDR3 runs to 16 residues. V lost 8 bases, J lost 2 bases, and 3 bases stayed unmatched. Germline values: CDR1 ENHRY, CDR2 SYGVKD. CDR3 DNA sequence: TGTGCCATCGGGACTAGCGGGGGGTCCAACACCGGGGAGCTGTTTTTT. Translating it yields CAIGTSGGSNTGELFF.

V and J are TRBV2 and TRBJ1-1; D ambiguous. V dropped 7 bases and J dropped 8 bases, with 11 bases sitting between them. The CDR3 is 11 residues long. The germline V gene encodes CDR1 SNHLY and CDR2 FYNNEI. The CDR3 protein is CASIVGEEAFF. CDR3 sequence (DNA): TGTGCCAGCATTGTGGGAGAGGAAGCTTTCTTT.

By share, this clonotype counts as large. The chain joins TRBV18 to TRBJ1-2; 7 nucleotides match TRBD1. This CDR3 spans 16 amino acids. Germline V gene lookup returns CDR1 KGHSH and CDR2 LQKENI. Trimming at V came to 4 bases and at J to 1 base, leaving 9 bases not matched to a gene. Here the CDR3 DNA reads TGTGCCAGCTCACTAAGGACAGGTGGGGATAACTATGGCTACACCTTC. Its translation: CASSLRTGGDNYGYTF.

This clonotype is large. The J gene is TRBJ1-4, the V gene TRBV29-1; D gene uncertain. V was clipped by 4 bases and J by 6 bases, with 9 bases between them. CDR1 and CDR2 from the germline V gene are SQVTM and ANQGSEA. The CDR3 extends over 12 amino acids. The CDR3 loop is CSVAGSDEKLFF. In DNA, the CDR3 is TGCAGCGTTGCCGGGAGTGATGAAAAACTGTTTTTT. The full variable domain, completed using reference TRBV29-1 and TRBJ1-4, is SAVISQKPSRDICQRGTSLTIQCQVDSQVTMMFWYRQQPGQSLTLIATANQGSEATYESGFVIDKFPISRPNLTFSTLTVSNMSPEDSSIYLCSVAGSDEKLFFGSGTQLSVL.

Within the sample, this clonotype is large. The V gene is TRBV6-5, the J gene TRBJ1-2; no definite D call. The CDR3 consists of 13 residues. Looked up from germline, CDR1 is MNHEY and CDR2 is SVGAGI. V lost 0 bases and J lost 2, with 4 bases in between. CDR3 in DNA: TGTGCCAGCAGTTACTCTAACAACTATGGCTACACCTTC. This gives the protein CASSYSNNYGYTF.

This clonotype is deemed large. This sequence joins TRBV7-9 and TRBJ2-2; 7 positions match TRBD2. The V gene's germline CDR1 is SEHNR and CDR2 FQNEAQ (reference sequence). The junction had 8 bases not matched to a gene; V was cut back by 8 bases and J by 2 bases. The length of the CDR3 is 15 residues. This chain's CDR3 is CASGLADTNTGELFF. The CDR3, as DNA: TGTGCCAGCGGGCTAGCGGACACAAACACCGGGGAGCTGTTTTTT.

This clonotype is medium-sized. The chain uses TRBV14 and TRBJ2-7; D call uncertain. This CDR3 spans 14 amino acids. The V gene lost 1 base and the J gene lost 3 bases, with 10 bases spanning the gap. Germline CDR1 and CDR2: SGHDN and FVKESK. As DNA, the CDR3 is TGTGCCAGCAGCCAAGGTCTCCCCGACTACGAGCAGTACTTC. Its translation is CASSQGLPDYEQYF.

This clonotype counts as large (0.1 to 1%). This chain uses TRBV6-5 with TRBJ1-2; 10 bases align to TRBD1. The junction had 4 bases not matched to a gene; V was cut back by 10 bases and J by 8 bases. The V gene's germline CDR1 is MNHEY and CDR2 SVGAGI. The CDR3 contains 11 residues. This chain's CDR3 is CATGQGGGYTF. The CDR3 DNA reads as TGTGCCACAGGACAGGGGGGGGGCTACACCTTC.

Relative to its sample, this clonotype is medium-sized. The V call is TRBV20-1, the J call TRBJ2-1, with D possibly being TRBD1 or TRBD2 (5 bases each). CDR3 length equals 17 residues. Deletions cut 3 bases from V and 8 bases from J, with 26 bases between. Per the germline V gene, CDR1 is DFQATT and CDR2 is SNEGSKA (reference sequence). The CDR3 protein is CSARGTVPGQLGYEQFF. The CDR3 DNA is TGCAGTGCTAGGGGGACCGTTCCGGGGCAGCTCGGGTATGAGCAGTTCTTC.

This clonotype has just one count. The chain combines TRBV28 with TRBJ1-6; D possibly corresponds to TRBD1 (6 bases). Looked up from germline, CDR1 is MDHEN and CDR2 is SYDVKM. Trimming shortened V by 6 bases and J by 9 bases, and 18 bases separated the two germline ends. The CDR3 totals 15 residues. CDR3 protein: CASSRSGGSGSPLHF. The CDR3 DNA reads TGTGCCAGCAGCCGTAGCGGGGGCTCTGGTTCACCCCTCCACTTT.

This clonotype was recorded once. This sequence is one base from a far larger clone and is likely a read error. Here the CDR3 reads CVTSDPGAPDTQYF. For the CDR3, the DNA is TGTGTCACCAGTGATCCCGGGGCCCCAGATACGCAGTATTTT. The rearrangement uses TRBV24-1 and TRBJ1-4, with D possibly being TRBD1 or TRBD2 (5 bases each). The assigned J gene may be wrong: the sequence end matches TRBJ2-3 better. The V gene's germline CDR1 is KGHDR and CDR2 SFDVKD. This CDR3 is built from 14 residues.

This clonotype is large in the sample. This CDR3 reads CASSRGSAGGLNEQFF. CDR3 coding DNA: TGTGCCAGCTCTAGAGGATCAGCGGGAGGTCTCAATGAGCAGTTCTTC. The V and J genes are TRBV19 and TRBJ2-1, with 9 nucleotides matching TRBD2. The CDR3 runs 16 residues. V trimming: 9 bases; J trimming: 6 bases; junction bases outside the gene matches: 15. The germline V gene encodes CDR1 LNHDA and CDR2 SQIVND (reference sequence).